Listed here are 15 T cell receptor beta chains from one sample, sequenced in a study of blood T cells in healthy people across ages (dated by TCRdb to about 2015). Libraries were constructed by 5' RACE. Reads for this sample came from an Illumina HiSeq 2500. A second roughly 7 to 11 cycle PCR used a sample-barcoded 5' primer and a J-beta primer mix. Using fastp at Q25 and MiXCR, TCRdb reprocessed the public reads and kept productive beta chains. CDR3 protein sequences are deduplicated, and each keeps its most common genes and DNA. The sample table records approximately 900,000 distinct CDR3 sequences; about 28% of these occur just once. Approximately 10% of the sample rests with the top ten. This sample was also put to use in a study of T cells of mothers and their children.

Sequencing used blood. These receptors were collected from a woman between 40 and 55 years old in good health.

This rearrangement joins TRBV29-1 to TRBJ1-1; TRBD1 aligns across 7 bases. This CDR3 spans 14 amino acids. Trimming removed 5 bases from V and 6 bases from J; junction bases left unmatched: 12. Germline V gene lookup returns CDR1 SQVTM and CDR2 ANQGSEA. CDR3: CSVLSDRAFPEAFF. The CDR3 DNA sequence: TGCAGCGTTCTGAGTGACAGGGCGTTCCCTGAAGCTTTCTTT. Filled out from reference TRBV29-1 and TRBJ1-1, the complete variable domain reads SAVISQKPSRDICQRGTSLTIQCQVDSQVTMMFWYRQQPGQSLTLIATANQGSEATYESGFVIDKFPISRPNLTFSTLTVSNMSPEDSSIYLCSVLSDRAFPEAFFGQGTRLTVV.

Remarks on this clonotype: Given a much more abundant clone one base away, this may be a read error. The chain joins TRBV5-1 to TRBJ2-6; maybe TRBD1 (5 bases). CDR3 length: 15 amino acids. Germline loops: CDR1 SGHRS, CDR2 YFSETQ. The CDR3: CASSLAGTGASVLTF. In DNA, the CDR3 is TGCGCCAGCAGCTTGGCTGGCACTGGGGCCAGCGTCCTGACTTTC.

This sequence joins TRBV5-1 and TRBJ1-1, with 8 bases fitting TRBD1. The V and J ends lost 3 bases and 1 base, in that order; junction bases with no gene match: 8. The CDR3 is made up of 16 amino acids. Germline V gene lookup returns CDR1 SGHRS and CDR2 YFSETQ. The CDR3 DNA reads TGCGCCAGCAGCTGGGGGCCGGGGACAGGGAACACTGAAGCTTTCTTT. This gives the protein CASSWGPGTGNTEAFF.

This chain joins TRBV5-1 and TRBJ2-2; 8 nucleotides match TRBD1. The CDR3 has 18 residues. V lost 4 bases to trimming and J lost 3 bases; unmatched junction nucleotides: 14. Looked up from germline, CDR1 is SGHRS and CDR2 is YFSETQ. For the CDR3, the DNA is TGCGCCAGCAGCATAAAAGCGGCAGGGGGCTTGTACACCGGGGAGCTGTTTTTT. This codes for CASSIKAAGGLYTGELFF.

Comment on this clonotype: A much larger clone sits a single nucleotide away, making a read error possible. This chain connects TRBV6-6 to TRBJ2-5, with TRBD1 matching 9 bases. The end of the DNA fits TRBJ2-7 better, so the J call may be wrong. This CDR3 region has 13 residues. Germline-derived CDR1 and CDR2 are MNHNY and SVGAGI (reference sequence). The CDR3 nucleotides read TGTGCCGGCAGTTGGGGACAGGGATACGAGCAGTACTTC. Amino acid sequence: CAGSWGQGYEQYF.

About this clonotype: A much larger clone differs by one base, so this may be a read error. CDR3 bases: TGTGCCAGCAGCTTAACAGATGCCGCTGAGCAGGTCTTC. Residues: CASSLTDAAEQVF. The rearrangement joins TRBV7-3 to TRBJ2-1; no reliable D call. The CDR3 has 13 amino acids. Looked up from germline, CDR1 is SGHTA and CDR2 is FQGTGA.

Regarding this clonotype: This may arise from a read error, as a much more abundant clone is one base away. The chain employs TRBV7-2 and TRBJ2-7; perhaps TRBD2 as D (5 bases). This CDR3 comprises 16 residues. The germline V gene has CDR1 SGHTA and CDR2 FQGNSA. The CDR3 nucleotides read TGTGCCAGCAGCTTAGATCGCGGGTCTAGCTCCCACGAGCAGTACTTC. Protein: CASSLDRGSSSHEQYF.

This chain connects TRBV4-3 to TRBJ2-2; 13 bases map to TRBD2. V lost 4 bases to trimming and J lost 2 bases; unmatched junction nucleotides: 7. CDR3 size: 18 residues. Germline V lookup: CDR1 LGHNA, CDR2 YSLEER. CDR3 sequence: CASSRKLAGGRNTGELFF. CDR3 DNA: TGCGCCAGCAGCCGAAAACTAGCGGGGGGGCGCAACACCGGGGAGCTGTTTTTT.

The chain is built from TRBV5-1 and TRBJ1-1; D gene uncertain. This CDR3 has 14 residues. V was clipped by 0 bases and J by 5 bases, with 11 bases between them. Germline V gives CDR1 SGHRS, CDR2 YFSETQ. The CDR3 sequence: CASSLGVLGTEAFF. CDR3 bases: TGCGCCAGCAGCTTGGGGGTTCTTGGGACTGAAGCTTTCTTT.

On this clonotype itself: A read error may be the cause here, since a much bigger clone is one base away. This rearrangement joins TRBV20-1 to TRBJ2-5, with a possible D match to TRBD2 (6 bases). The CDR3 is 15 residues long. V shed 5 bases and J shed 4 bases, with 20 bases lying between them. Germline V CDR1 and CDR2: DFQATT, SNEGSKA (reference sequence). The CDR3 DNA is TGCAGTGCTCCCCGTATGAAACGGGGGTCAGAGACCCAGTACTTC. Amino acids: CSAPRMKRGSETQYF.

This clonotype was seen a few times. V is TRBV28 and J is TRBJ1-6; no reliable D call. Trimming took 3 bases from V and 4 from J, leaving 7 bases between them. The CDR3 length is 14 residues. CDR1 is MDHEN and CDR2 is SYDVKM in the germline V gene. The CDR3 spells CASSFQSYNSPLHF. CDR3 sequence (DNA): TGTGCCAGCAGTTTTCAGTCGTATAATTCACCCCTCCACTTT.

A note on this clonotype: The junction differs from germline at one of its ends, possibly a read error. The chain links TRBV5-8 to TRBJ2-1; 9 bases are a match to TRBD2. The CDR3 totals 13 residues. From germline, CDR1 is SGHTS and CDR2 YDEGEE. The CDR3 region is CTSSLRGGGEQFF. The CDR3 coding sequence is TGTACCAGCAGCTTGCGGGGGGGCGGTGAGCAGTTCTTC.

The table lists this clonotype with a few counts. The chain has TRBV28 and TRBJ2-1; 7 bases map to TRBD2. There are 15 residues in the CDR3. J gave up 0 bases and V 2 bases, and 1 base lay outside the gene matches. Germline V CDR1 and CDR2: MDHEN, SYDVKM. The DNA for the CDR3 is TGTGCCAGCAGTTTAAGCGGGGTCTCCTACAATGAGCAGTTCTTC. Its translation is CASSLSGVSYNEQFF.

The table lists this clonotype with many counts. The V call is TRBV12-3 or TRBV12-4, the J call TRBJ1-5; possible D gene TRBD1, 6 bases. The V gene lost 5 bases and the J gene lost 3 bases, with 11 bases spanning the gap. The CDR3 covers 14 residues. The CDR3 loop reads CASSQQGTNQPQHF. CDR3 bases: TGTGCCAGCAGTCAACAGGGAACCAATCAGCCCCAGCATTTT.

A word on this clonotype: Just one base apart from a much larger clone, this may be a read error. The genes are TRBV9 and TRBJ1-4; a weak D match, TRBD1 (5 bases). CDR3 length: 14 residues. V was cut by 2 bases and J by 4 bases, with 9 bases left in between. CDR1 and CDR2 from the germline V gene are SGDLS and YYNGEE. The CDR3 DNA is TGTGCCAGCAGCGTTGGGACCGATAATGAAAAACTGTTTTTT. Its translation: CASSVGTDNEKLFF.